This T cell receptor (beta chain) was obtained from a study of early T cells in non-severe SARS-CoV-2 infection. Whole-study context: Sequencing of bulk RNA from unsorted whole blood was done, without chain pairing.

CDR3 length: 15 amino acids. V lost 2 bases and J lost 5, with 16 bases in between. The germline V gene encodes CDR1 SNHLY and CDR2 FYNNEI. As part of library construction, unique molecular identifiers were attached to individual cDNA molecules. TCRdb reprocessed the 5' RACE reads via MiXCR and lists one record per CDR3 protein. The sample holds about 83,000 distinct CDR3 sequences, over 9% seen once. This receptor was taken from an adult who was a healthcare worker with PCR-confirmed SARS-CoV-2 infection or an uninfected control (not recorded which). This chain uses TRBV2 with TRBJ2-7; tentatively, D is TRBD2 (7 bases). What was sequenced was whole blood. CDR3 bases: TGTGCCAGCAGTGAACCCGGGGGGCGGTCCCACGAGCAGTACTTC. Its translation: CASSEPGGRSHEQYF.